A selection of T cell receptor beta chains follows, all from one sample in a study of T cell repertoires in aging, cancer and after chemotherapy. Via MiXCR, TCRdb re-called the multiplex PCR reads, giving one row per CDR3 protein. The sample shows under 900 distinct CDR3 sequences, roughly 20% of them seen only once. Source material: blood. All receptors derive from a human donor with a blood cancer. CDR3s leave out the opening cysteine and the closing phenylalanine or tryptophan.

v_call: TRBV5-4
j_call: TRBJ1-2
cdr3_aa: ASSPYHPTGYYGYT

v_call: TRBV24-1
j_call: TRBJ2-5
cdr3_aa: ATSGGYTETQY

v_call: TRBV25-1
j_call: TRBJ1-5
cdr3_aa: ASSESASSSNQPQH

v_call: TRBV29-1
j_call: TRBJ1-2
cdr3_aa: SVVLANYGYT

v_call: TRBV12-3/TRBV12-4
j_call: TRBJ2-1
cdr3_aa: ASSPWGDEQF

v_call: TRBV5-5
j_call: TRBJ2-1
cdr3_aa: ASSLVLSEQF

v_call: TRBV5-5
j_call: TRBJ2-3
cdr3_aa: ASSLVASGGLPDTQY

v_call: TRBV10-3
j_call: TRBJ2-1
cdr3_aa: ATAFSDIYNEQF

v_call: TRBV5-4
j_call: TRBJ2-1
cdr3_aa: ASRLAGGVQDEQF

v_call: TRBV29-1
j_call: TRBJ2-7
cdr3_aa: SAQVWDIYEQY

v_call: TRBV5-1
j_call: TRBJ1-1
cdr3_aa: ASRRDVTEAF

v_call: TRBV20-1
j_call: TRBJ2-7
cdr3_aa: SAKRAGSSYEQY

v_call: TRBV6-6
j_call: TRBJ2-1
cdr3_aa: ASSYSPPGGIYNEQF

v_call: TRBV7-3
j_call: TRBJ2-1
cdr3_aa: ASATSGANEQF

v_call: TRBV5-1
j_call: TRBJ1-4
cdr3_aa: ASSWWTGAMVEKLF

v_call: TRBV12-3/TRBV12-4
j_call: TRBJ1-1
cdr3_aa: ASSSRLRNTEAF

v_call: TRBV7-5
j_call: TRBJ2-1
cdr3_aa: ISVPAAQWTADNEQF

v_call: TRBV6-5
j_call: TRBJ2-1
cdr3_aa: ASSYSNPSGIYNEQF

v_call: TRBV5-4
j_call: TRBJ2-1
cdr3_aa: ASSLVAAGVQDEQF

v_call: TRBV7-9
j_call: TRBJ1-2
cdr3_aa: ASNSTGEGAYGYT

v_call: TRBV12-3/TRBV12-4
j_call: TRBJ1-2
cdr3_aa: ASSLRAHYGYT

v_call: TRBV19
j_call: TRBJ2-1
cdr3_aa: ASSLRTGKRVRYNEQF

v_call: TRBV28
j_call: TRBJ2-6
cdr3_aa: ASIGQPSGANVLT

v_call: TRBV15
j_call: TRBJ2-7
cdr3_aa: ATSRESGYSSYEQY

v_call: TRBV6-6
j_call: TRBJ1-6
cdr3_aa: ASSYSLTGMNSPLH

v_call: TRBV6-1
j_call: TRBJ2-5
cdr3_aa: ASSRQPQETQY

v_call: TRBV19
j_call: TRBJ2-2
cdr3_aa: ASSTVRVHTGELF

v_call: TRBV7-9
j_call: TRBJ1-6
cdr3_aa: ASSRGDRRNSPLH

v_call: TRBV5-1
j_call: TRBJ2-3
cdr3_aa: ASRRSLTDTQY

v_call: TRBV20-1
j_call: TRBJ1-2
cdr3_aa: SAPVNYGYT

v_call: TRBV9
j_call: TRBJ2-5
cdr3_aa: ASSVAGGLEETQY